Following are 31 T cell receptor beta chains from one sample sequenced in a study of response to subunit inactivated influenza vaccine. One entry per CDR3 protein results from TCRdb running MiXCR on the RT-PCR reads. The data hold some 600,000 distinct CDR3 sequences, with 13% to 15% observed a single time. The sequences come from PBMCs from blood, collected 14 days before vaccination. Source of these receptors: a middle-aged man who received an inactivated influenza vaccine.

V and J are TRBV9 and TRBJ2-3; D may correspond to TRBD1 or TRBD2 (5 bases each). Trimming cost V 5 bases and J 0 bases, with 13 bases left between them. The V gene's germline CDR1 is SGDLS and CDR2 YYNGEE. There are 15 residues in the CDR3. The CDR3 reads CASRMGDGSTDTQYF. The CDR3 DNA follows: TGTGCCAGCAGAATGGGGGATGGGAGCACAGATACGCAGTATTTT.

The chain joins TRBV5-5 to TRBJ2-1, with 10 nucleotides matching TRBD2. V gave up 4 bases and J gave up 4 bases; unmatched junction bases: 8. This CDR3 has 16 residues. Per germline, CDR1 SGHKS and CDR2 YYEKEE (reference sequence). The CDR3 loop reads CASSPFGTSDYNEQFF. The DNA for the CDR3 is TGTGCCAGCAGCCCGTTCGGGACTAGCGATTACAATGAGCAGTTCTTC.

This clonotype was seen repeatedly, ten times or more. The rearrangement links TRBV5-6 to TRBJ2-7; 10 bases are shared with TRBD2. Germline values: CDR1 SGHDT, CDR2 YYEEEE. V lost 4 bases and J lost 2; bases outside the gene matches: 9. The CDR3 has 16 amino acids. CDR3 nucleotide sequence: TGTGCCAGCAGCCACCAGGGGGGGACTAGCGCCTACGAGCAGTACTTC. Translating it yields CASSHQGGTSAYEQYF.

A note on this clonotype: At one end the junction does not follow the germline gene, possibly because of a read error. In DNA, the CDR3 is TGCAGTGCTAGACCAGCCAGGTTGGAACTCCAAGAGACCCAGTACTTT. Amino acid sequence: CSARPARLELQETQYF. V and J are TRBV20-1 and TRBJ2-5; D gene unclear. The CDR3 sequence is 16 residues long. The germline CDR1 and CDR2 sequences are DFQATT and SNEGSKA (reference sequence).

This rearrangement joins TRBV20-1 to TRBJ2-3; the match to TRBD1 covers 7 bases. Unmatched junction bases numbered 14, after V lost 6 bases and J lost 5 bases. This CDR3 is built from 15 residues. The germline V gene encodes CDR1 DFQATT and CDR2 SNEGSKA (reference sequence). CDR3 in amino acids: CSADGTEWGLDTQYF. CDR3 in DNA: TGCAGTGCGGATGGGACAGAGTGGGGCTTAGATACGCAGTATTTT.

Many counts were recorded for this clonotype. The rearrangement links TRBV5-1 to TRBJ2-7; no clear D gene. Germline values: CDR1 SGHRS, CDR2 YFSETQ. CDR3 size: 13 residues. V lost 3 bases to trimming and J lost 2 bases, with 9 bases between them. CDR3 protein: CASSSSLPYEQYF. The DNA for the CDR3 is TGCGCCAGCAGCTCCTCGCTACCCTACGAGCAGTACTTC.

The chain joins TRBV6-2 or TRBV6-3 to TRBJ2-5; TRBD2 might be the D (7 bases). CDR1 MNHEY and CDR2 SVGEGT come from the germline V gene. Trimming pared 2 bases from V and 4 bases from J, leaving 11 bases between. The CDR3 length is 14 residues. Written as DNA, the CDR3 is TGTGCCAGCAGTTACGTCGGGGGGCGAGAGACCCAGTACTTC. Protein sequence: CASSYVGGRETQYF.

V usage is TRBV12-3 or TRBV12-4 and J usage is TRBJ2-7; D remains unclear. Between the trimmed V and J ends, which lost 3 bases and 9 bases, there was a span of 18 bases. This CDR3 comprises 14 residues. The CDR3 DNA follows: TGTGCCAGCAGTTTTTTCCCGGTCACAGTTGGGCAGTACTTC. Encoded protein: CASSFFPVTVGQYF.

The chain couples TRBV12-3 or TRBV12-4 to TRBJ2-3, with D unclear. The V gene lost 3 bases and the J gene lost 5 bases, with 12 bases spanning the gap. The CDR3 covers 14 residues. In DNA, the CDR3 is TGTGCCAGCAGTTTCCAACGAATTCAAGATACGCAGTATTTT. It encodes CASSFQRIQDTQYF.

This clonotype occurred a few times. V and J are TRBV3-1 and TRBJ1-4, with 7 bases fitting TRBD1. V lost 4 bases, J lost 3 bases, and 8 bases stayed unmatched. This CDR3 region has 16 residues. Looked up from germline, CDR1 is LGHDT and CDR2 is YNNKEL (reference sequence). CDR3 residues: CASSPSRQGSNEKLFF. The CDR3 bases are TGTGCCAGCAGCCCATCCCGACAGGGCTCTAATGAAAAACTGTTTTTT.

This clonotype occurred a few times. The chain carries TRBV29-1 and TRBJ1-2; 10 bases are a match to TRBD1. CDR3 length: 14 residues. The V and J ends lost 4 bases and 4 bases, in that order; junction bases with no gene match: 6. Per the germline V gene, CDR1 is SQVTM and CDR2 is ANQGSEA. The CDR3 loop is CSVATGTGAYGYTF. CDR3 bases: TGCAGCGTTGCCACCGGGACAGGGGCCTATGGCTACACCTTC.

The rearrangement uses TRBV2 and TRBJ1-1; maybe TRBD1 (5 bases). Trimming cost V 6 bases and J 5 bases, with 13 bases left between them. The CDR3 is made up of 13 amino acids. The germline V gene has CDR1 SNHLY and CDR2 FYNNEI. In nucleotides, the CDR3 is TGTGCCAGCAGGGGGGAGGGGAAGACTGAAGCTTTCTTT. Translation gives CASRGEGKTEAFF.

The chain uses TRBV6-1 and TRBJ2-3; 7 bases are shared with TRBD1. CDR1 MNHNS and CDR2 SASEGT come from the germline V gene. The trim removed 6 bases at V and 0 bases at J, leaving 3 bases unmatched. The CDR3 is made up of 14 amino acids. The CDR3: CASRDRLSTDTQYF. The CDR3 region has the DNA TGTGCCAGCAGGGACAGGTTAAGCACAGATACGCAGTATTTT.

This clonotype was counted only a few times. The chain has TRBV28 and TRBJ2-2; no definite D call. Trimming took 5 bases from V and 9 from J, leaving 16 bases between them. Germline CDR1 and CDR2: MDHEN and SYDVKM. This CDR3 is built from 14 residues. CDR3 protein: CASSQHGPFRELFF. CDR3 coding DNA: TGTGCCAGCAGTCAACACGGACCCTTCCGGGAGCTGTTTTTT.

This clonotype was observed a few times. The rearrangement uses TRBV6-1 and TRBJ1-5; D unresolved. The CDR3 contains 14 residues. Germline assignment: CDR1 MNHNS and CDR2 SASEGT. V gave up 5 bases and J gave up 2 bases, with 10 bases separating them. CDR3 DNA: TGTGCCAGCAGTCCAAGGGCGGGCAATCAGCCCCAGCATTTT. Encoded protein: CASSPRAGNQPQHF.

The V and J genes are TRBV18 and TRBJ2-5; TRBD2 agrees at 11 bases. V dropped 2 bases and J dropped 4; count of bases not matched to a gene: 9. The V gene's germline CDR1 is KGHSH and CDR2 LQKENI. This CDR3 comprises 17 residues. The DNA of the CDR3 is TGTGCCAGCTCACCAACTAGCGGGAGAATATTTGGAGAGACCCAGTACTTC. Amino acids: CASSPTSGRIFGETQYF.

This clonotype came up many times. The chain combines TRBV28 with TRBJ2-1; tentative D call: TRBD2 (5 bases). CDR1 is MDHEN, CDR2 SYDVKM, per germline. The CDR3 consists of 15 residues. V was pared by 5 bases and J by 5 bases, with 16 bases between. CDR3 DNA: TGTGCCAGCAGTCCACTAGTGAGGGTCGACAATGAGCAGTTCTTC. This codes for CASSPLVRVDNEQFF.

This chain links TRBV7-2 with TRBJ2-1; D may be TRBD2 (6 bases). V was trimmed by 1 base and J by 10 bases, leaving 11 bases between them. This CDR3 has 13 amino acids. The germline CDR1 and CDR2 sequences are SGHTA and FQGNSA. CDR3 nucleotide sequence: TGTGCCAGCAGCTTAGTATGGAGGGGCGAGCAGTTCTTC. Residues: CASSLVWRGEQFF.

The table lists this clonotype with a count of one. A clone one base away is much larger, so this may be a read error. The CDR3 DNA sequence: TGTGCCAGCAGCCGGATAGGGGCTAGTGAAGCTTTCTTT. Its translation is CASSRIGASEAFF. V and J are TRBV12-3 or TRBV12-4 and TRBJ1-1, with a weak D call TRBD1 (5 bases). The CDR3 has 13 residues. Trimming took off 6 bases at V and 7 bases at J, with 15 bases between the two ends.

The genes are TRBV3-1 and TRBJ2-5, with D perhaps matching TRBD1 (5 bases). CDR1 and CDR2 (germline): LGHDT, YNNKEL (reference sequence). Trimming took off 5 bases at V and 9 bases at J, with 19 bases between the two ends. This CDR3 has 14 residues. The CDR3 reads CASSSHGGARAQYF. The CDR3 DNA reads as TGTGCCAGCAGCTCACACGGTGGGGCCCGGGCCCAGTACTTC.

This clonotype was counted only a few times. J is TRBJ1-1 and V is TRBV3-1, with D maybe TRBD1 (6 bases). V was shortened by 0 bases and J by 9 bases, with 8 bases between the two germline ends. Germline loops: CDR1 LGHDT, CDR2 YNNKEL (reference sequence). CDR3 length equals 12 residues. CDR3 in amino acids: CASSQDQGKAFF. In DNA form, the CDR3 reads TGTGCCAGCAGCCAAGATCAGGGGAAAGCTTTCTTT. The whole variable domain, remainder taken from reference TRBV3-1 and TRBJ1-1, is DTAVSQTPKYLVTQMGNDKSIKCEQNLGHDTMYWYKQDSKKFLKIMFSYNNKELIINETVPNRFSPKSPDKAHLNLHINSLELGDSAVYFCASSQDQGKAFFGQGTRLTVV.

This clonotype was counted ten times or more. An end of the junction does not agree with germline; a read error may underlie this. V is TRBV5-1 and J is TRBJ2-7; D gene ambiguous. CDR3 length: 11 amino acids. Per germline, CDR1 SGHRS and CDR2 YFSETQ. The CDR3 sequence is CASSSSYEQYF. The CDR3 nucleotides read TGTGCCAGCAGCTCCTCATACGAGCAGTACTTC.

This clonotype has a handful of counts. The rearrangement links TRBV5-1 to TRBJ2-3, with TRBD1 identical over 8 bases. Per germline, CDR1 SGHRS and CDR2 YFSETQ. The CDR3 covers 17 residues. V dropped 2 bases and J dropped 2; count of bases not matched to a gene: 10. CDR3 DNA: TGCGCCAGCAGCTTAAGCCCGGGACAGGTGAACACAGATACGCAGTATTTT. Amino acid sequence: CASSLSPGQVNTDTQYF.

The V gene is TRBV7-6, the J gene TRBJ2-1; TRBD2 matches 9 bases. Germline-derived CDR1 and CDR2 are SGHVS and FNYEAQ. V shed 1 base and J 3 bases; nucleotides not matched to a gene: 7. This CDR3 is 17 amino acids long. In DNA form, the CDR3 reads TGTGCCAGCAGCTTAGAGGTAGCGGGAGCGGGCTACAATGAGCAGTTCTTC. It specifies CASSLEVAGAGYNEQFF.

The sample holds a few counts of this clonotype. A junction end diverges from the germline sequence, so it may reflect a read error. V and J are TRBV6-4 and TRBJ2-1; TRBD1 is a possible D gene (5 bases). The germline V gene has CDR1 MRHNA and CDR2 SNTAGT. The CDR3 totals 15 residues. In DNA, the CDR3 is TGTGCCAGCAGTGACCCAGGGAAGTCCTCCAATGAGCAGTTCTTC. It yields the protein CASSDPGKSSNEQFF.

This clonotype has more than one count but fewer than ten. J is TRBJ2-7 and V is TRBV29-1, with 9 bases aligning to TRBD1. V gave up 2 bases and J gave up 3 bases; unmatched junction bases: 5. The CDR3 spans 14 residues. Germline lookup yields CDR1 SQVTM and CDR2 ANQGSEA. CDR3 sequence: CSVELQGADYEQYF. CDR3 nucleotides: TGCAGCGTTGAACTACAGGGGGCAGACTACGAGCAGTACTTC.

A note on this clonotype: A read error may be the cause here, since a much bigger clone is one base away. The chain carries TRBV12-3 or TRBV12-4 and TRBJ2-1; 10 bases are shared with TRBD1. With 8 bases clipped from V and 8 bases from J, the junction kept 9 bases outside the gene matches. This CDR3 has 14 amino acids. The chain's CDR3 is CASGPRDRGHEQFF. CDR3 sequence (DNA): TGTGCCAGCGGACCGCGGGACAGGGGACATGAGCAGTTCTTC.

The chain uses TRBV29-1 and TRBJ2-2; the match to TRBD1 covers 7 bases. From germline, CDR1 is SQVTM and CDR2 ANQGSEA. This CDR3 is 13 amino acids long. V lost 6 bases and J lost 7; bases outside the gene matches: 8. The CDR3 loop is CSVTRGQGGELFF. DNA for the CDR3: TGCAGCGTAACGAGGGGGCAAGGCGGGGAGCTGTTTTTT.

The CDR3 is CASSLWDRGSEQYF. In DNA, the CDR3 is TGTGCCAGCAGCTTATGGGACAGGGGTAGCGAGCAGTACTTC. The chain is built from TRBV11-2 and TRBJ2-7; 10 positions agree with TRBD1. Germline CDR1 SGHAT, CDR2 FQNNGV. The CDR3 has 14 residues. Germline trimming cut 2 bases from V and 6 bases from J; bases unmatched to any gene: 4.

This clonotype has just a few counts. The rearrangement joins TRBV10-3 to TRBJ2-3; the D gene is possibly TRBD1 (5 bases). This CDR3 has 12 residues. Trimming stripped 6 bases from V and 4 bases from J, with 8 bases between. Per the germline V gene, CDR1 is ENHRY and CDR2 is SYGVKD. The CDR3 loop reads CAISQGSDTQYF. DNA for the CDR3: TGTGCCATCAGCCAGGGTTCAGATACGCAGTATTTT.

This clonotype was recorded at least ten times. The chain employs TRBV20-1 and TRBJ2-5, with a possible D match to TRBD2 (6 bases). V was pared by 6 bases and J by 0 bases, with 14 bases between. This CDR3 is 14 amino acids long. Germline CDR1 and CDR2: DFQATT and SNEGSKA (reference sequence). The CDR3 here is CSASDGTHQETQYF. The CDR3 DNA follows: TGCAGTGCCAGCGACGGGACTCACCAAGAGACCCAGTACTTC.